This entry lists 28 T cell receptor beta chains sequenced from one sample in a study of T cells after yellow fever vaccination. A single record per CDR3 protein comes from TCRdb applying MiXCR to the 5' RACE reads. Among fewer than 450,000 distinct CDR3 sequences listed, approximately 10% were seen once. Sequences were derived from PBMCs, sampled on the day of the first yellow fever vaccination. The source is a man in his late teens or twenties who received the YFV17D yellow fever vaccine.

This clonotype was seen more than once but under ten times. This chain uses TRBV6-1 with TRBJ1-2; D remains ambiguous. The CDR3 is 13 residues long. The germline V gene has CDR1 MNHNS and CDR2 SASEGT. Trimming pared 4 bases from V and 7 bases from J, leaving 13 bases between. CDR3 sequence reads: CASSVHPVFGYTF. The DNA for the CDR3 is TGTGCCAGCAGTGTTCATCCGGTCTTTGGCTACACCTTC.

This clonotype was seen more than once but under ten times. The rearrangement uses TRBV29-1 and TRBJ1-1; possibly TRBD1 for D (6 bases). Per germline, CDR1 SQVTM and CDR2 ANQGSEA. The V end lost 7 bases, the J end lost 3 bases, and 15 bases lay between the germline ends. The CDR3 sequence is 13 residues long. The DNA for the CDR3 is TGCAGCGCCCAACACAGGGCGGACACTGAAGCTTTCTTT. Translation gives CSAQHRADTEAFF.

This clonotype has a count of ten or more. The chain joins TRBV5-1 to TRBJ2-7, with D tentatively TRBD1 (5 bases). The CDR3 has 16 residues. Trimming removed 0 bases at V and 3 bases at J, with 16 bases between. Germline V gene lookup returns CDR1 SGHRS and CDR2 YFSETQ. The CDR3 protein is CASSLVPQQGGYEQYF. The CDR3 DNA is TGCGCCAGCAGCTTGGTTCCGCAGCAGGGCGGCTACGAGCAGTACTTC.

This chain connects TRBV27 to TRBJ2-1, with D perhaps matching TRBD2 (6 bases). Germline V CDR1 and CDR2: MNHEY, SMNVEV (reference sequence). CDR3 size: 16 residues. Trimming shortened V by 3 bases and J by 4 bases, and 16 bases separated the two germline ends. The CDR3 loop reads CASSLGGAVVYNEQFF. As DNA, the CDR3 is TGTGCCAGCAGTTTGGGCGGGGCAGTTGTGTACAATGAGCAGTTCTTC.

To note about this clonotype: A read error is possible here, since a much larger clone lies one base away. The gene calls are TRBV2 and TRBJ1-5; 9 bases fit TRBD1. Germline V gene lookup returns CDR1 SNHLY and CDR2 FYNNEI. The CDR3 is made up of 15 amino acids. J gave up 9 bases and V 3 bases, and 9 bases lay outside the gene matches. The CDR3 region is CASSDGTGFSLPQHF. Written as DNA, the CDR3 is TGTGCCAGCAGTGACGGGACAGGGTTCAGTCTGCCCCAGCATTTT.

In this sample, this clonotype turned up a few times. The rearrangement joins TRBV5-6 to TRBJ1-5; the D gene is possibly TRBD1 (5 bases). Germline CDR1 and CDR2: SGHDT and YYEEEE. CDR3 size: 16 residues. V gave up 2 bases and J gave up 0 bases, with 12 bases separating them. CDR3 in DNA: TGTGCCAGCAGCTTTCAGGGCTTATATAGCAATCAGCCCCAGCATTTT. Translation gives CASSFQGLYSNQPQHF.

In its sample, this clonotype was seen a few times. The rearrangement joins TRBV10-3 to TRBJ2-7; 8 bases line up with TRBD1. Per the germline V gene, CDR1 is ENHRY and CDR2 is SYGVKD. Losses at the gene ends were 0 bases for V and 5 bases for J; bases not matched to a gene: 0. The CDR3 spans 13 residues. In DNA, the CDR3 is TGTGCCATCAGTGAGTCGACAGGGGACGAGCAGTACGTC. It encodes CAISESTGDEQYV.

The rearrangement links TRBV7-2 to TRBJ2-1; no clear D gene. This CDR3 comprises 14 residues. Trimming stripped 0 bases from V and 6 bases from J, with 9 bases between. The germline gives CDR1 SGHTA, CDR2 FQGNSA. The CDR3 is CASSLALSVNEQFF. In DNA, the CDR3 is TGTGCCAGCAGCTTAGCGCTAAGTGTCAATGAGCAGTTCTTC.

The sample holds one count of this clonotype. A much more abundant neighbour one base away suggests this may be a read error. DNA for the CDR3: TGTGCCAGCAGTTTCAGGGGTTCGGGCACTGAAGCTTACTTT. Translated: CASSFRGSGTEAYF. V gene TRBV7-2 combines with J gene TRBJ1-1; TRBD1 might be the D (6 bases). CDR1 is SGHTA and CDR2 is FQGNSA in the germline V gene. This CDR3 contains 14 residues.

This clonotype was picked up a small number of times. CDR3 residues: CASRSGLLNTEAFF. In DNA form, the CDR3 reads TGTGCCAGCAGGAGCGGACTTCTGAACACTGAAGCTTTCTTT. J is TRBJ1-1 and V is TRBV2; no firm D call. Germline CDR1 is SNHLY and CDR2 is FYNNEI. Trimming left V 6 bases short and J 0 bases short, with 11 bases between. CDR3 length: 14 residues.

This clonotype has only a few counts. The V call is TRBV7-2, the J call TRBJ2-5, with TRBD1 as a possible D gene (6 bases). CDR1 and CDR2 from the germline V gene are SGHTA and FQGNSA. The CDR3 runs to 15 residues. V lost 2 bases to trimming and J lost 4 bases, with 14 bases between them. The CDR3 reads CASSLSPGQLETQYF. The CDR3 nucleotides read TGTGCCAGCAGCTTAAGTCCGGGACAATTAGAGACCCAGTACTTC.

The genes are TRBV6-2 or TRBV6-3 and TRBJ2-2; 8 nucleotides match TRBD1. V trimming: 8 bases; J trimming: 3 bases; junction bases outside the gene matches: 11. The CDR3 is made up of 16 amino acids. CDR1 is MNHEY, CDR2 SVGEGT, per germline. The CDR3 coding sequence is TGTGCCAGCTGGGCAGGGGGCATGAAGGACACCGGGGAGCTGTTTTTT. Translating it yields CASWAGGMKDTGELFF.

This clonotype was seen ten or more times. CDR3 protein: CASSIHQQGAREKLFF. The CDR3 DNA sequence: TGTGCCAGCAGTATCCACCAACAGGGGGCAAGGGAAAAACTGTTTTTT. V gene TRBV12-3 or TRBV12-4 combines with J gene TRBJ1-4; 9 bases are a match to TRBD1. This CDR3 has 16 amino acids. Unmatched junction bases numbered 12, after V lost 5 bases and J lost 8 bases.

The chain employs TRBV7-2 and TRBJ2-5, with D uncertain. V lost 6 bases and J 5 bases, leaving 16 bases between the germline ends. Germline V lookup: CDR1 SGHTA, CDR2 FQGNSA. This CDR3 is 14 amino acids long. CDR3 in DNA: TGTGCCAGCAGTTACTCCCGTGTGGTTGAGACCCAGTACTTC. Translating it yields CASSYSRVVETQYF.

This clonotype occurred many times. The chain is built from TRBV5-1 and TRBJ2-1; D not resolved. The germline V and J ends were trimmed by 3 bases and 4 bases, with 8 bases remaining between them. Germline CDR1 reads SGHRS; CDR2 reads YFSETQ. CDR3 length equals 13 residues. In DNA form, the CDR3 reads TGCGCCAGCAGCTCGTCAAATTACAATGAGCAGTTCTTC. This gives the protein CASSSSNYNEQFF.

The gene calls are TRBV7-9 and TRBJ2-3, with D tentatively TRBD2 (6 bases). Germline V gene data show CDR1 as SEHNR and CDR2 as FQNEAQ (reference sequence). The CDR3 spans 15 residues. Trimming pared 5 bases from V and 4 bases from J, leaving 16 bases between. The CDR3 spells CASSPRDSDADTQYF. The CDR3 region has the DNA TGTGCCAGCAGCCCCCGGGACTCGGACGCAGATACGCAGTATTTT. Full variable domain (rest looked up from reference TRBV7-9 and TRBJ2-3): DTGVSQNPRHKITKRGQNVTFRCDPISEHNRLYWYRQTLGQGPEFLTYFQNEAQLEKSRLLSDRFSAERPKGSFSTLEIQRTEQGDSAMYLCASSPRDSDADTQYFGPGTRLTVL.

This clonotype was seen only a few times. The rearrangement uses TRBV6-5 and TRBJ2-2, with D perhaps TRBD1 (5 bases). The CDR3 length is 16 residues. V was cut by 7 bases and J by 1 base, with 16 bases left in between. The germline V gene encodes CDR1 MNHEY and CDR2 SVGAGI. The CDR3 sequence is CASKLNWGQNTGELFF. CDR3 DNA: TGTGCCAGCAAGTTAAATTGGGGCCAGAACACCGGGGAGCTGTTTTTT.

The genes are TRBV13 and TRBJ2-4; D might be TRBD1 or TRBD2, each matching 5 bases. V was pared by 3 bases and J by 0 bases, with 9 bases between. Germline CDR1 reads PRHDT; CDR2 reads FYEKMQ (reference sequence). The CDR3 totals 15 residues. In DNA form, the CDR3 reads TGTGCCAGCAGCTTGGGGGACCTAGCCAAAAACATTCAGTACTTC. Amino acid sequence: CASSLGDLAKNIQYF.

The chain has TRBV12-3 or TRBV12-4 and TRBJ1-2; no definite D call. V was pared by 5 bases and J by 3 bases, with 16 bases between. CDR3 length equals 15 residues. The CDR3 region has the DNA TGTGCCAGCAGTCCCGGTCTTGGTGGAGACTATGGCTACACCTTC. As protein: CASSPGLGGDYGYTF.

The chain links TRBV20-1 to TRBJ1-4; D gene uncertain. Germline CDR1 reads DFQATT; CDR2 reads SNEGSKA (reference sequence). CDR3 length equals 14 residues. The V end lost 2 bases, the J end lost 1 base, and 8 bases lay between the germline ends. As DNA, the CDR3 is TGCAGTGCTAGAACTTGGGGAACTAATGAAAAACTGTTTTTT. It encodes CSARTWGTNEKLFF.

V gene TRBV29-1 combines with J gene TRBJ1-1; 8 nucleotides agree with TRBD1. Germline values: CDR1 SQVTM, CDR2 ANQGSEA. The CDR3 is made up of 15 amino acids. J gave up 4 bases and V 4 bases, and 11 bases lay outside the gene matches. CDR3 in amino acids: CSVGRTGQVRTEAFF. The CDR3 DNA reads as TGCAGCGTTGGACGGACAGGGCAGGTTCGCACTGAAGCTTTCTTT.

This clonotype appeared many times. This sequence joins TRBV6-1 and TRBJ1-1, with D unresolved. The V gene lost 8 bases and the J gene lost 9 bases, with 10 bases spanning the gap. CDR1 is MNHNS, CDR2 SASEGT, per germline. The CDR3 is made up of 10 amino acids. The CDR3 DNA follows: TGTGCCAGCTTGGAGAAAAAAGCTTTCTTT. Its protein is CASLEKKAFF.

The chain is built from TRBV7-2 and TRBJ1-6; D is possibly TRBD1 (6 bases). This CDR3 spans 15 amino acids. The germline V gene encodes CDR1 SGHTA and CDR2 FQGNSA. V gave up 6 bases and J gave up 3 bases, with 12 bases separating them. CDR3 nucleotide sequence: TGTGCCAGCAGTCCTCTAGGGGGCTATAATTCACCCCTCCACTTT. Amino acid sequence: CASSPLGGYNSPLHF.

The chain couples TRBV6-5 to TRBJ2-5; 9 bases are shared with TRBD2. Germline values: CDR1 MNHEY, CDR2 SVGAGI. The ends lost 0 bases at V and 5 bases at J; junction bases unmatched: 7. This CDR3 is 16 amino acids long. The CDR3 DNA is TGTGCCAGCAGTTACTCGAGTGCGGGGGGGGGTGAGACCCAGTACTTC. Encoded protein: CASSYSSAGGGETQYF.

The chain carries TRBV7-2 and TRBJ1-1; unclear D gene. Trimming took off 1 base at V and 3 bases at J, with 9 bases between the two ends. The CDR3 spans 14 residues. CDR1 and CDR2 from the germline V gene are SGHTA and FQGNSA. CDR3 amino acids: CASSLEGWDTEAFF. The DNA for the CDR3 is TGTGCCAGCAGCTTAGAAGGGTGGGACACTGAAGCTTTCTTT.

This chain links TRBV19 with TRBJ2-3, with unresolved D. The CDR3 is made up of 14 amino acids. The germline V gene has CDR1 LNHDA and CDR2 SQIVND (reference sequence). V lost 0 bases and J lost 6, with 10 bases in between. In DNA form, the CDR3 reads TGTGCCAGTAGTATAGATCGAGATCGGGATACGCAGTATTTT. Amino acids: CASSIDRDRDTQYF.

This clonotype was picked up a small number of times. The chain recombines TRBV11-2 with TRBJ2-3; D call uncertain. The CDR3 is made up of 14 amino acids. The V end was cut by 2 bases, the J end by 6 bases, with 12 bases between. Germline CDR1 SGHAT, CDR2 FQNNGV. CDR3 nucleotide sequence: TGTGCCAGCAGCTTAACCTCCCCGAAGGATACGCAGTATTTT. Protein product: CASSLTSPKDTQYF.

The table lists this clonotype with a few counts. This chain joins TRBV28 and TRBJ1-3, with D unresolved. Trimming removed 4 bases from V and 0 bases from J, with 13 bases in between. The CDR3 extends over 16 amino acids. Germline CDR1 reads MDHEN; CDR2 reads SYDVKM. The CDR3 is CASSYLVGRSGNTIYF. CDR3 DNA sequence: TGTGCCAGCAGTTATCTCGTTGGGCGCTCTGGAAACACCATATATTTT.